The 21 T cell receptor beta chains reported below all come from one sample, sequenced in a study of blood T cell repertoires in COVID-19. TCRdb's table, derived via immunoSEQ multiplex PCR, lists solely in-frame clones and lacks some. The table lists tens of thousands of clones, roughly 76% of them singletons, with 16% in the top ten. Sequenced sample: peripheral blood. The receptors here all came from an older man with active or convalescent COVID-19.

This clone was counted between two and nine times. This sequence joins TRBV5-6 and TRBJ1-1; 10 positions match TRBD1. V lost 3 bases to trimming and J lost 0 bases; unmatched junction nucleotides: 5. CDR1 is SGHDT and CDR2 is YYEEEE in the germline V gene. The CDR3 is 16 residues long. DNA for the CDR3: TGTGCCAGCAGCTCTCCGGGACAGGGGTTGAACACTGAAGCTTTCTTT. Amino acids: CASSSPGQGLNTEAFF. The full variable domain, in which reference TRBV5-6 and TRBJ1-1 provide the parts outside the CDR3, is DAGVTQSPTHLIKTRGQQVTLRCSPKSGHDTVSWYQQALGQGPQFIFQYYEEEERQRGNFPDRFSGHQFPNYSSELNVNALLLGDSALYLCASSSPGQGLNTEAFFGQGTRLTVV.

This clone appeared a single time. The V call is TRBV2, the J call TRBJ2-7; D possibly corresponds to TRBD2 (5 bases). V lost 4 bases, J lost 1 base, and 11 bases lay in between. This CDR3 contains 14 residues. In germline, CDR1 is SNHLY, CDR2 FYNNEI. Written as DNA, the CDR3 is TGTGCCAGCAGTGGGGGAGTAAGGTCCTACGAGCAGTACTTC. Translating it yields CASSGGVRSYEQYF.

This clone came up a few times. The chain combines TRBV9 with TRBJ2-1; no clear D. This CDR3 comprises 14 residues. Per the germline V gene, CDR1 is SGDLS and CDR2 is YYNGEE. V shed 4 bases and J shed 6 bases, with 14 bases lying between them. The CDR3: CASSPTTQSNEQFF. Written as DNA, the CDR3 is TGTGCCAGCAGCCCGACGACACAATCCAATGAGCAGTTCTTC.

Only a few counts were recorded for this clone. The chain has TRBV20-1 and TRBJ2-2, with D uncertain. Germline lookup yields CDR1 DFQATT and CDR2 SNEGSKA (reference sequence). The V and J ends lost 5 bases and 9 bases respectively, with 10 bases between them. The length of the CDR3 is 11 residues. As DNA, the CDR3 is TGCAGTGCTCCTATGGGCCGGGAGCTGTTTTTT. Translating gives CSAPMGRELFF.

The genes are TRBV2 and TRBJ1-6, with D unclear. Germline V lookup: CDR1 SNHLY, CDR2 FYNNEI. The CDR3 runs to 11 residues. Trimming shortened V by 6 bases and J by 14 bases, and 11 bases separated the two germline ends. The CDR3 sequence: CASSRERALHF. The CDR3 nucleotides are TGTGCCAGCAGCCGGGAGAGGGCCCTCCACTTT.

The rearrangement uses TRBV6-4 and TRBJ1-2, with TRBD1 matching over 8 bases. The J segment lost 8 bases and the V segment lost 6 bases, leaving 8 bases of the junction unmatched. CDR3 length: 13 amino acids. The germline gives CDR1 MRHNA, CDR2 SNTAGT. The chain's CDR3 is CASSPDRDSGYTF. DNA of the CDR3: TGTGCCAGCAGCCCGGACAGGGATAGCGGCTACACCTTC.

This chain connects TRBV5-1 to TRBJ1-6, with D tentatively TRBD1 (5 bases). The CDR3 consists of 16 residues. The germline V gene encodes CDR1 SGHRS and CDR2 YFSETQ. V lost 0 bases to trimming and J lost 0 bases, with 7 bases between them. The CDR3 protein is CASSLGGSSYNSPLHF. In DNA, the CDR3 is TGCGCCAGCAGCTTGGGGGGCAGCTCCTATAATTCACCCCTCCACTTT.

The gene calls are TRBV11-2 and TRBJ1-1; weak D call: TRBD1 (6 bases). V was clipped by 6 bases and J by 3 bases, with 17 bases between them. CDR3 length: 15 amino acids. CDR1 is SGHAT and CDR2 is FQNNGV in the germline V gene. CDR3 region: CASSRSRGAYTEAFF. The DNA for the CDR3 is TGTGCCAGCAGTAGAAGCAGGGGTGCGTACACTGAAGCTTTCTTT.

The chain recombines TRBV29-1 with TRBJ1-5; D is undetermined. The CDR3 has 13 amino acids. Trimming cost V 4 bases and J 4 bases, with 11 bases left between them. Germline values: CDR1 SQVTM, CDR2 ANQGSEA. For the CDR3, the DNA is TGCAGCGTTGCTTTGAGGCAAAATCAGCCCCAGCATTTT. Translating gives CSVALRQNQPQHF.

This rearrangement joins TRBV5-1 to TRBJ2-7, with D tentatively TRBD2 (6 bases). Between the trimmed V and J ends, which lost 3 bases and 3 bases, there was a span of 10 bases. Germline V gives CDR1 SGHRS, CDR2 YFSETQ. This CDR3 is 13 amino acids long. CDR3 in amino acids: CASSSYGGYEQYF. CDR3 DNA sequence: TGCGCCAGCAGCTCCTACGGGGGCTACGAGCAGTACTTC. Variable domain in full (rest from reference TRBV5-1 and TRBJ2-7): KAGVTQTPRYLIKTRGQQVTLSCSPISGHRSVSWYQQTPGQGLQFLFEYFSETQRNKGNFPGRFSGRQFSNSRSEMNVSTLELGDSALYLCASSSYGGYEQYFGPGTRLTVT.

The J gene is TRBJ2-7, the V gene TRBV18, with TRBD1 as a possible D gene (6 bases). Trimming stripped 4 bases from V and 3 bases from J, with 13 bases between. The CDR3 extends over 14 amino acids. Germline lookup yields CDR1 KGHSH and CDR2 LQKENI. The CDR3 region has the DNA TGTGCCAGCTCACAGGCGACAGGCAACTACGAGCAGTACTTC. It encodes CASSQATGNYEQYF.

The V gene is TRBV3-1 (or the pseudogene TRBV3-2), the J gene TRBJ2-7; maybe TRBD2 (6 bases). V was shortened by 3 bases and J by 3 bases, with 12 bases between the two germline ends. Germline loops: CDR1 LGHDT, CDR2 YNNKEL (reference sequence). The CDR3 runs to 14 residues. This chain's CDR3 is CASSQGRSRYEQYF. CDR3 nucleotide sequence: TGTGCCAGCAGCCAGGGGAGGAGCCGCTACGAGCAGTACTTC.

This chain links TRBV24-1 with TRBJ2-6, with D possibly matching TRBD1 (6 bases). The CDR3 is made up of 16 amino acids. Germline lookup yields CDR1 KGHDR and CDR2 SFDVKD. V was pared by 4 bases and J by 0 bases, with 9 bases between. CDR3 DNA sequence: TGTGCCACCAGTGACGGGACACGCTCTGGGGCCAACGTCCTGACTTTC. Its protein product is CATSDGTRSGANVLTF.

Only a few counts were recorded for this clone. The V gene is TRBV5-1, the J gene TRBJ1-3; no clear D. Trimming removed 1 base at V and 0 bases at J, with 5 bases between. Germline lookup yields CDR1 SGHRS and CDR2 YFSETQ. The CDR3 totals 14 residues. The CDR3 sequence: CASSLSLSGNTIYF. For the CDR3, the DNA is TGCGCCAGCAGCTTGAGCCTCTCTGGAAACACCATATATTTT.

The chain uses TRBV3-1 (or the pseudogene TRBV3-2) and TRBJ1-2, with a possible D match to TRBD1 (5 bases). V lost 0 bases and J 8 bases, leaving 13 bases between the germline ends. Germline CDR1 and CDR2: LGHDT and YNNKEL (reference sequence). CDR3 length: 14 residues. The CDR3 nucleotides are TGTGCCAGCAGCCAAGATATGGGGCAGGAAGGCTACACCTTC. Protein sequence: CASSQDMGQEGYTF.

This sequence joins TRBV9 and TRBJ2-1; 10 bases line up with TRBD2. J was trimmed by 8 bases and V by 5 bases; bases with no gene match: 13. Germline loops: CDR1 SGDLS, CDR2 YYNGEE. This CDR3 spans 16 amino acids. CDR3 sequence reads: CASSSTGTSEYDEQFF. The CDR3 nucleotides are TGTGCCAGCAGTTCGACCGGGACTAGCGAATATGATGAGCAGTTCTTC. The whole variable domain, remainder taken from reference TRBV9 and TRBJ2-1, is DSGVTQTPKHLITATGQRVTLRCSPRSGDLSVYWYQQSLDQGLQFLIQYYNGEERAKGNILERFSAQQFPDLHSELNLSSLELGDSALYFCASSSTGTSEYDEQFFGPGTRLTVL.

Written as DNA, the CDR3 is TGTGCCACGCCCCCAAATGTAAAGGTACGGGGAAATCAGCCCCAGCATTTT. Protein product: CATPPNVKVRGNQPQHF. The chain links TRBV5-5 to TRBJ1-5; D is ambiguous. CDR1 SGHKS and CDR2 YYEKEE come from the germline V gene (reference sequence). The CDR3 has 17 amino acids. V was clipped by 9 bases and J by 4 bases, with 26 bases between them.

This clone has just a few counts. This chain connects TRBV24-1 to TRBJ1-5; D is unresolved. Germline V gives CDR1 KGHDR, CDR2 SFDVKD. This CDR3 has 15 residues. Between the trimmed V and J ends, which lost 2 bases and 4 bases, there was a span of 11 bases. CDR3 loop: CATSDSRTVNQPQHF. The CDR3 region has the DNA TGTGCCACCAGTGATTCGCGCACGGTGAATCAGCCCCAGCATTTT.

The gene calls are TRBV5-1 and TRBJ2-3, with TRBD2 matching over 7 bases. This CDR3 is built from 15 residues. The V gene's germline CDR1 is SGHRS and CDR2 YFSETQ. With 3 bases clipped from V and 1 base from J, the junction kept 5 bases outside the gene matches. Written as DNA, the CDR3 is TGCGCCAGCAGCTACCTGAGCGGGGGCACAGATACGCAGTATTTT. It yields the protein CASSYLSGGTDTQYF.

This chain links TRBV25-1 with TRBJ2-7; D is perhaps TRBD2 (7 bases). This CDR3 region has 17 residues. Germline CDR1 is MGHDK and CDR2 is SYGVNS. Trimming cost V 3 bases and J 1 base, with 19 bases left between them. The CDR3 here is CASSDEGGGWGSYEQYF. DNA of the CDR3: TGTGCCAGCAGTGATGAGGGAGGGGGATGGGGGTCCTACGAGCAGTACTTC.

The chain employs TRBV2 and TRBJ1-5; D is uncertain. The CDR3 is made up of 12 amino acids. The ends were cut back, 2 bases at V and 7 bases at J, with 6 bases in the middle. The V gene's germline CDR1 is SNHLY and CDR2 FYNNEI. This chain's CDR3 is CASSESLQPQHF. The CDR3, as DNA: TGTGCCAGCAGTGAAAGCTTGCAGCCCCAGCATTTT.